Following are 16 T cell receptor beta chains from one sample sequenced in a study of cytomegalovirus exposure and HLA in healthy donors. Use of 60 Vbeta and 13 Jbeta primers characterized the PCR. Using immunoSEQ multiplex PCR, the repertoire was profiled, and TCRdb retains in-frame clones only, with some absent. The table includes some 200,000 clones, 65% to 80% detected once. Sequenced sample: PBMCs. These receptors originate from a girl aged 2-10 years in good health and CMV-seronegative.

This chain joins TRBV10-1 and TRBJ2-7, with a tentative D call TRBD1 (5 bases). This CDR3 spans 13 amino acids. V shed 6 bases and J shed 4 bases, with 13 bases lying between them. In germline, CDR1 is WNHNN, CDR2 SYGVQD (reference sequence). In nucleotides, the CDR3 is TGCGCCAGCAGAGACAGTGGGAATTACGAGCAGTACTTC. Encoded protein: CASRDSGNYEQYF.

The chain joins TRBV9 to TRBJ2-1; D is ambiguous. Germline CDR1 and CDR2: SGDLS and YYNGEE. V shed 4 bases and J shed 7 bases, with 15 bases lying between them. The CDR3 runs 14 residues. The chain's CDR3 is CASSSRHGRNEQFF. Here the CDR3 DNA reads TGTGCCAGCAGCTCAAGACACGGCCGGAATGAGCAGTTCTTC.

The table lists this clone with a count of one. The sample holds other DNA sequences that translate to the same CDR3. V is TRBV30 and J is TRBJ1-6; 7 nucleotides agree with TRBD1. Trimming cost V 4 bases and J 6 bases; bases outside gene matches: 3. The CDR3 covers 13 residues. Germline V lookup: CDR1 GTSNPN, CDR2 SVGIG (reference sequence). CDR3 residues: CAWTGQSNSPLHF. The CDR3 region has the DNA TGTGCCTGGACGGGACAGAGTAATTCACCCCTCCACTTT.

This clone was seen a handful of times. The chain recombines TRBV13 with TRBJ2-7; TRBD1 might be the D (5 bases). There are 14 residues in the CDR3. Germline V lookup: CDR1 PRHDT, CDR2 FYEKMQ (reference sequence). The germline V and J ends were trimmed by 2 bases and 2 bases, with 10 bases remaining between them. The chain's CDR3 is CASSLYRFPYEQYF. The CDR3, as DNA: TGTGCCAGCAGCTTATACAGGTTCCCCTACGAGCAGTACTTC.

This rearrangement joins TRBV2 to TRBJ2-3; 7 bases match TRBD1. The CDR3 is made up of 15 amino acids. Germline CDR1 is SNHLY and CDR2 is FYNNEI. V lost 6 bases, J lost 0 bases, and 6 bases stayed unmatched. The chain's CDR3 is CASRGTAASTDTQYF. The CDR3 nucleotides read TGTGCCAGCAGGGGGACAGCAGCTAGCACAGATACGCAGTATTTT.

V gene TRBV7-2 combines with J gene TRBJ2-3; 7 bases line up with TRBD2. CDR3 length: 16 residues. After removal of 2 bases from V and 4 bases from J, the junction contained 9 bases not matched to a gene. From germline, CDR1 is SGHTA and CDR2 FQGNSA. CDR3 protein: CASSLNGLGLSDTQYF. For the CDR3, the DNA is TGTGCCAGCAGCTTAAATGGACTAGGATTGTCAGATACGCAGTATTTT.

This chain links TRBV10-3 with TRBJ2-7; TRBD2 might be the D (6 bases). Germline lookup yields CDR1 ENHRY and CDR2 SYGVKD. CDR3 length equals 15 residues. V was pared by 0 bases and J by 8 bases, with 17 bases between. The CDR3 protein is CAISESTPGRRQQYF. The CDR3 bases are TGTGCCATCAGTGAGTCAACCCCCGGGAGACGGCAGCAGTACTTC.

The CDR3 loop is CASSARNRVDTEAFF. The DNA of the CDR3 is TGTGCCAGCAGTGCCCGTAACAGGGTGGACACTGAAGCTTTCTTT. This rearrangement joins TRBV6-5 to TRBJ1-1, with D possibly matching TRBD1 (6 bases). Looked up from germline, CDR1 is MNHEY and CDR2 is SVGAGI. The CDR3 covers 15 residues. Trimming left V 5 bases short and J 3 bases short, with 16 bases between.

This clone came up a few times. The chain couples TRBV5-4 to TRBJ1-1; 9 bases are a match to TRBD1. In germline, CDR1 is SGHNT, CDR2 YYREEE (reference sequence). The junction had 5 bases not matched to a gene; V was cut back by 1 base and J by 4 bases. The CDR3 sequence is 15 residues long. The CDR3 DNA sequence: TGTGCCAGCAGCTTGCAGCGACAGGGGGGCACTGAAGCTTTCTTT. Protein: CASSLQRQGGTEAFF.

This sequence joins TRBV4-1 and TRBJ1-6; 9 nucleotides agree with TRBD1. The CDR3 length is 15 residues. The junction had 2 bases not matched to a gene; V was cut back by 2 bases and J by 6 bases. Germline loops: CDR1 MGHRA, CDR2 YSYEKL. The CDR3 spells CASSQSGQGNSPLHF. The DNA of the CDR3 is TGCGCCAGCAGCCAATCGGGACAGGGTAATTCACCCCTCCACTTT.

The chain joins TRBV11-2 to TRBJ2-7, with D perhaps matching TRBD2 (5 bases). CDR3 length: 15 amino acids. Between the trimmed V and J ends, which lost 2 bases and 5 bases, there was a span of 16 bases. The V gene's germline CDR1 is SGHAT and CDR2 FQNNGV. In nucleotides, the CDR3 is TGTGCCAGCAGCTTATTCGAACGGGAAAGGAACGAGCAGTACTTC. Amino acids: CASSLFERERNEQYF.

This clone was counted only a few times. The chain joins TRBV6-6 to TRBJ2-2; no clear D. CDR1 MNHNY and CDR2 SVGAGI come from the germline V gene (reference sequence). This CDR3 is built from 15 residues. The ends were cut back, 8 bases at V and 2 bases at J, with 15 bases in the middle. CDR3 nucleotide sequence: TGTGCCAGCCCTATTCGGGTCTTTAACACCGGGGAGCTGTTTTTT. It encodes CASPIRVFNTGELFF.

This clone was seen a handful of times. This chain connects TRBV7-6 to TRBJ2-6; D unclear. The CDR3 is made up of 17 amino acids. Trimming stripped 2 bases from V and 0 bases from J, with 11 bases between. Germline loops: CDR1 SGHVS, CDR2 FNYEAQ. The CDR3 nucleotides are TGTGCCAGCAGCTTACGACATCCAAACTCTGGGGCCAACGTCCTGACTTTC. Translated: CASSLRHPNSGANVLTF.

The CDR3 protein is CASRPPGGDGYTF. The CDR3 DNA reads as TGTGCCAGCAGGCCCCCAGGGGGCGATGGCTACACCTTC. The chain is built from TRBV6-5 and TRBJ1-2; 8 nucleotides agree with TRBD1. The CDR3 has 13 residues. Unmatched junction bases numbered 6, after V lost 6 bases and J lost 6 bases. Germline assignment: CDR1 MNHEY and CDR2 SVGAGI.

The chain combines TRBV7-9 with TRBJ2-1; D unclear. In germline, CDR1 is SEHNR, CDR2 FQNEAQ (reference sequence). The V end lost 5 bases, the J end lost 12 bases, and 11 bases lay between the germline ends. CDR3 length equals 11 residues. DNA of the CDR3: TGTGCCAGCAGCCCCCAGGTCGGGCAGTTCTTC. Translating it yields CASSPQVGQFF.

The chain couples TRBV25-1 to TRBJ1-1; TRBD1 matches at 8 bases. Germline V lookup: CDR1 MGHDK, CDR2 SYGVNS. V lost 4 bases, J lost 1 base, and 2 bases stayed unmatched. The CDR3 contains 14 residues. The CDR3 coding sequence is TGTGCCAGCAGTGGGGGACAGGCGAACACTGAAGCTTTCTTT. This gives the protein CASSGGQANTEAFF.